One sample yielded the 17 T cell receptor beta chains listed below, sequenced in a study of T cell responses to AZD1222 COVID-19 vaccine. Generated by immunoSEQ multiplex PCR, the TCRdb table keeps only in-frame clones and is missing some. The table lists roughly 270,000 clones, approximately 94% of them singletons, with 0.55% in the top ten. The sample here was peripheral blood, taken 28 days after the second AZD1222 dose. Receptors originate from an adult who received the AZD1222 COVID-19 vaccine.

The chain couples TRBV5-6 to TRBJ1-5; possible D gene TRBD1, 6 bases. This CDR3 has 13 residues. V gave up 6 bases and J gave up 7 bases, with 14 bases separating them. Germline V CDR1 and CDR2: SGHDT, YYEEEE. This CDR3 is CASTRGREQPQHF. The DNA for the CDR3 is TGTGCCAGCACCAGGGGTCGTGAACAGCCCCAGCATTTT.

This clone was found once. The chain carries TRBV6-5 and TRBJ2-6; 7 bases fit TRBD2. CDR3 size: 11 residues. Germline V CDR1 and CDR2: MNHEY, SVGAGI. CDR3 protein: CAAGVDGGLTF. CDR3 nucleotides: TGTGCTGCGGGGGTGGATGGCGGCCTGACTTTC.

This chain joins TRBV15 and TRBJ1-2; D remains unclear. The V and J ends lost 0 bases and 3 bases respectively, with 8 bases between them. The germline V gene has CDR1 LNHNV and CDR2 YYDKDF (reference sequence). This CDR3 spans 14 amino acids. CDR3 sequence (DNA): TGTGCCACCAGCAGAGATCGAACGGACTATGGCTACACCTTC. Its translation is CATSRDRTDYGYTF.

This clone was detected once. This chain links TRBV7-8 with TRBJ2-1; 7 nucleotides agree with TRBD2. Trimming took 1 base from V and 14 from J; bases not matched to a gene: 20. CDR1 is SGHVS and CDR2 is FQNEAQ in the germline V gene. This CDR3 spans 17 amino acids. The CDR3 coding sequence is TGTGCCAGCAGCTTAGTGGGTGGTCTCCTAGCGGACGAAGCGAAGTTCTTC. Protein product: CASSLVGGLLADEAKFF.

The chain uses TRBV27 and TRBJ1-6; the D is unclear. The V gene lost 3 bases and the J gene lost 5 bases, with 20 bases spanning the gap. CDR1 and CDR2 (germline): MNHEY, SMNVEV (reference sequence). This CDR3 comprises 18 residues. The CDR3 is CASSFRVERWEDNSPLHF. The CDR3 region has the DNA TGTGCCAGCAGTTTTAGGGTGGAGAGATGGGAGGATAATTCACCCCTCCACTTT.

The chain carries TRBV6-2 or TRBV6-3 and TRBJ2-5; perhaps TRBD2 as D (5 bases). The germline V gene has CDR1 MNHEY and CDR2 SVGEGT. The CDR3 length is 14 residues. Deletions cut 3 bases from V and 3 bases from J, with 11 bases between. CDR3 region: CASSYFSREETQYF. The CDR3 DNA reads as TGTGCCAGCAGTTATTTCTCGCGGGAAGAGACCCAGTACTTC.

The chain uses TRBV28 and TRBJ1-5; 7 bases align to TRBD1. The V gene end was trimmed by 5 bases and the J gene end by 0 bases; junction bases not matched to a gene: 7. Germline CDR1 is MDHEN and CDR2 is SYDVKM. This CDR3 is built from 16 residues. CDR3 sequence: CASSPLDRLSNQPQHF. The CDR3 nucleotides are TGTGCCAGCAGTCCCCTGGACAGGCTTAGCAATCAGCCCCAGCATTTT.

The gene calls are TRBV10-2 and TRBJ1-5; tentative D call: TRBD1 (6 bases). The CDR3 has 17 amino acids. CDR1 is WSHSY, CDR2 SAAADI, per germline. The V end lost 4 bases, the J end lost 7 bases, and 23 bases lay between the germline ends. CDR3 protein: CASSGLPTTGLEQPQHF. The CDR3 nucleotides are TGCGCCAGCAGTGGCCTCCCCACAACAGGGTTAGAACAGCCCCAGCATTTT.

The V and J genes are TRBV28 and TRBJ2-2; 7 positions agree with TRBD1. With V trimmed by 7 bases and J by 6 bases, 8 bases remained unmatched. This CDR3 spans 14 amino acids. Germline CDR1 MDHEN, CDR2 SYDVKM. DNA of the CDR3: TGTGCCAGCAACCTGGGACAGCCATCCGGGGAGCTGTTTTTT. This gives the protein CASNLGQPSGELFF.

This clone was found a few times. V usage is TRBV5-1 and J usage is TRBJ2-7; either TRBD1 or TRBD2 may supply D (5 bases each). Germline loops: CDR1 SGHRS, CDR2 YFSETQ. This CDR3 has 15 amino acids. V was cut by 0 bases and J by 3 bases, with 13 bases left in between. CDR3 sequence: CASSLESTDYYEQYF. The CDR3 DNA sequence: TGCGCCAGCAGCTTGGAGTCGACAGACTACTACGAGCAGTACTTC.

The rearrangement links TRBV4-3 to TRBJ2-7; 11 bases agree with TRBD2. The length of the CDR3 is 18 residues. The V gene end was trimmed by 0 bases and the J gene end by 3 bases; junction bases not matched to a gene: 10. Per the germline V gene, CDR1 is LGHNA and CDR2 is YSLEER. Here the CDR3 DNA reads TGCGCCAGCAGCCAAGATCTCCACACTAGCGGGAGTTACTACGAGCAGTACTTC. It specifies CASSQDLHTSGSYYEQYF.

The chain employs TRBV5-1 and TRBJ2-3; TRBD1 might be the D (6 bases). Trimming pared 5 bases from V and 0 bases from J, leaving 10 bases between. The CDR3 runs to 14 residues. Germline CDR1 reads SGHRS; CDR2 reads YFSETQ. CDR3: CASSDRSSTDTQYF. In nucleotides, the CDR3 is TGCGCCAGCAGTGACAGGTCTAGCACAGATACGCAGTATTTT.

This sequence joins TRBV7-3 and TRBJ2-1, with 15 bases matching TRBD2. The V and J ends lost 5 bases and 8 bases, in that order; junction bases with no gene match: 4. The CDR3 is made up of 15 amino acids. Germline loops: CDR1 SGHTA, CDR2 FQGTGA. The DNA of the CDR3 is TGTGCCAGCAGCCCGGGACTAGCGGGGGGCGATGAGCAGTTCTTC. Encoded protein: CASSPGLAGGDEQFF. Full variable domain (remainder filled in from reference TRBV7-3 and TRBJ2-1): GAGVSQTPSNKVTEKGKYVELRCDPISGHTALYWYRQSLGQGPEFLIYFQGTGAADDSGLPNDRFFAVRPEGSVSTLKIQRTERGDSAVYLCASSPGLAGGDEQFFGPGTRLTVL.

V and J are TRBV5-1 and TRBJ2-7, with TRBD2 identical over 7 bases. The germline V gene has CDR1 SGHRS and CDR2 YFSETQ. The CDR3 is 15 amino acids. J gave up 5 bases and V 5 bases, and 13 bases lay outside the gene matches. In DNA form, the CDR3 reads TGCGCCAGCAGTCTCCTGGCGGGAGTAAGAAACGAGCAGTACTTC. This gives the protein CASSLLAGVRNEQYF. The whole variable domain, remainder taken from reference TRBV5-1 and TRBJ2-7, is KAGVTQTPRYLIKTRGQQVTLSCSPISGHRSVSWYQQTPGQGLQFLFEYFSETQRNKGNFPGRFSGRQFSNSRSEMNVSTLELGDSALYLCASSLLAGVRNEQYFGPGTRLTVT.

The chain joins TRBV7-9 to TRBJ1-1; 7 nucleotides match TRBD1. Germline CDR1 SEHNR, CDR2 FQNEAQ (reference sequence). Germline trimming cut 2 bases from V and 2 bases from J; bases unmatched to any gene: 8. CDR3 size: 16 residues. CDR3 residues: CASSLFSGTVNTEAFF. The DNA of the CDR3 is TGTGCCAGCAGCTTATTCTCCGGGACAGTAAACACTGAAGCTTTCTTT.

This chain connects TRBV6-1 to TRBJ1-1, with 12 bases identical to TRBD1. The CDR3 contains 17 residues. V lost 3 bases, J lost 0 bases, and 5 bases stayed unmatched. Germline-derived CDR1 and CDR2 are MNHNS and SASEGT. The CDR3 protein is CASSEGQGAPLNTEAFF. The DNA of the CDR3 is TGTGCCAGCAGTGAGGGACAGGGGGCCCCTTTGAACACTGAAGCTTTCTTT.

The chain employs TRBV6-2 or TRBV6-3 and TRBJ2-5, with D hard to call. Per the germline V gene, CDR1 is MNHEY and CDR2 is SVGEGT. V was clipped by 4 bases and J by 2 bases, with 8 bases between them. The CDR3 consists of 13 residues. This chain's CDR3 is CASSWFQQETQYF. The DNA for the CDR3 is TGTGCCAGCAGTTGGTTCCAACAAGAGACCCAGTACTTC.